These 8 T cell receptor beta chains originate from one sample sequenced in a study of brain metastases from non-small cell lung cancer (dated by TCRdb to between 2018 and 2021). Libraries were built with the immunoSEQ multiplex PCR assay. Held by TCRdb, this immuneACCESS table contains in-frame sequences only and omits some clones. Under half of the omission traces to an unresolved V gene where checked; the cause of the rest is unknown. The sample table shows about 1,300 clones, and 90% are seen once. The top ten clonotypes cover 6.5% of the sample. Sequencing input: primary lung tumor tissue. The sample's cell subset or site label is to be understood as: primary lung tumor paired with brain metastasis. Every receptor here comes from a donor aged 40 or over with non-small cell lung cancer.

The rearrangement links TRBV6-5 to TRBJ1-1; 7 nucleotides agree with TRBD1. Germline V gene lookup returns CDR1 MNHEY and CDR2 SVGAGI. The V segment lost 5 bases and the J segment 1 base; nucleotides outside the gene matches: 1. This CDR3 contains 13 residues. CDR3 DNA: TGTGCCAGCAGTCACAGGGGGAACACTGAAGCTTTCTTT. As protein: CASSHRGNTEAFF.

This clone was seen a handful of times. In the same sample, other DNA sequences code for this CDR3. The rearrangement links TRBV29-1 to TRBJ2-1; no firm D call. CDR1 and CDR2 (germline): SQVTM, ANQGSEA. CDR3 length equals 13 residues. Trimming took 4 bases from V and 0 from J, leaving 7 bases between them. CDR3 amino acids: CSVALSSYNEQFF. The CDR3, as DNA: TGCAGCGTTGCACTTAGCTCCTACAATGAGCAGTTCTTC.

About this clone: The sample has other DNA sequences that encode this CDR3 too. The V gene is TRBV19, the J gene TRBJ2-3, with D possibly being TRBD2 (5 bases). The CDR3 is made up of 12 amino acids. The V gene lost 4 bases and the J gene lost 6 bases, with 8 bases spanning the gap. Looked up from germline, CDR1 is LNHDA and CDR2 is SQIVND (reference sequence). The CDR3 protein is CASSRGPDTQYF. Here the CDR3 DNA reads TGTGCCAGTAGTAGAGGGCCGGATACGCAGTATTTT.

This chain joins TRBV4-2 and TRBJ2-7; 8 bases are a match to TRBD1. Germline CDR1 reads LGHNA; CDR2 reads YNFKEQ. V lost 5 bases, J lost 3 bases, and 9 bases stayed unmatched. The CDR3 is made up of 15 amino acids. The CDR3 spells CASSSTGDKIYEQYF. The CDR3 coding sequence is TGTGCCAGCAGCTCGACAGGGGATAAGATCTACGAGCAGTACTTC.

This clone was seen once. Compared with germline, one end of the junction differs, possibly owing to a read error. V usage is TRBV14 and J usage is TRBJ1-1, with D possibly TRBD1 on 5 matching bases. Germline lookup yields CDR1 SGHDN and CDR2 FVKESK. This CDR3 has 17 amino acids. CDR3 sequence: CASSQNRDRALNTETFF. As DNA, the CDR3 is TGTGCCAGCAGCCAAAATAGAGACAGAGCCTTGAACACTGAAACTTTCTTT.

V is TRBV5-4 and J is TRBJ2-3; D unclear. Trimming stripped 1 base from V and 3 bases from J, with 6 bases between. The CDR3 totals 13 residues. Germline V gene data show CDR1 as SGHNT and CDR2 as YYREEE (reference sequence). The CDR3 coding sequence is TGTGCCAGCAGCTTGTACAAGACAGATACGCAGTATTTT. Translated, it gives CASSLYKTDTQYF.

The chain combines TRBV29-1 with TRBJ1-1; no definite D call. The CDR3 length is 13 residues. V was shortened by 6 bases and J by 1 base, with 12 bases between the two germline ends. From germline, CDR1 is SQVTM and CDR2 ANQGSEA. The CDR3 loop reads CSVLGWGNTEAFF. CDR3 nucleotides: TGCAGCGTCCTAGGATGGGGGAACACTGAAGCTTTCTTT.

V is TRBV5-1 and J is TRBJ2-7; 9 bases are shared with TRBD1. Germline V gene data show CDR1 as SGHRS and CDR2 as YFSETQ. CDR3 length: 15 residues. The V and J ends lost 0 bases and 2 bases, in that order; junction bases with no gene match: 3. The CDR3 DNA follows: TGCGCCAGCAGCTTGGCAGGGACAGGGACCTACGAGCAGTACTTC. Translated: CASSLAGTGTYEQYF.